A selection of T cell receptor beta chains follows, all from one sample in a study of PD-L1 blockade in urothelial cancer. TCRdb's copy holds only in-frame clones and misses some; the assay was immunoSEQ multiplex PCR. In the table there are about 55,000 clones, around four fifths of which are singletons. This sample comprised PBMCs, obtained around atezolizumab (anti-PD-L1) treatment. The source is a man in his forties or fifties with urothelial cancer. Each CDR3 is given with its conserved first and last residue. A D gene is named only where the DNA matches it firmly. Some rows mark clone size as missing; the rest say once, few, many or name a class of expanded clone.

clone_size j_call cdr3_length v_call d_call cdr3_aa cdr3_nt
- TRBJ2-3 15 TRBV27 TRBD2 CASRGTSGVTDTQYF TGTGCCAGCAGGGGGACTAGCGGGGTCACAGATACGCAGTATTTT
- TRBJ1-1 12 TRBV30 - CAWQTPGTEAFF TGTGCCTGGCAGACTCCCGGGACTGAAGCTTTCTTT
- TRBJ2-3 16 TRBV5-4 - CASSPELATSTDTQYF TGTGCCAGCAGCCCGGAACTAGCTACTAGCACAGATACGCAGTATTTT
- TRBJ1-1 13 TRBV18 - CASSSRDNTEAFF TGTGCCAGCTCGTCCAGGGATAACACTGAAGCTTTCTTT
- TRBJ1-2 15 TRBV28 TRBD1 CASSFYRGLSYGYTF TGTGCCAGCAGTTTTTACAGGGGGCTTAGCTATGGCTACACCTTC
- TRBJ2-7 16 TRBV28 - CASSLGQGGPNYEQYF TGTGCCAGCAGTCTCGGACAGGGAGGGCCCAACTACGAGCAGTACTTC
- TRBJ2-3 16 TRBV18 TRBD2 CASSPLAGISTDTQYF TGTGCCAGCTCACCCCTAGCGGGGATCAGCACAGATACGCAGTATTTT
- TRBJ2-7 16 TRBV30 TRBD2 CAWSVAPTGGVEEQYF TGTGCCTGGAGTGTAGCCCCTACGGGAGGGGTTGAAGAGCAGTACTTC
- TRBJ2-7 15 TRBV25-1 TRBD1 CASPQKGQEIYEQYF TGTGCCAGCCCCCAAAAGGGACAGGAGATATACGAGCAGTACTTC
- TRBJ2-3 14 TRBV7-3 TRBD2 CASSPSGGSNTQYF TGTGCCAGCAGCCCCAGCGGGGGGTCAAATACGCAGTATTTT
once TRBJ2-2 17 TRBV18 - CASSPPLAGLVTGELFF TGTGCCAGCTCACCACCGTTGGCAGGGTTGGTTACCGGGGAGCTGTTTTTT
- TRBJ2-7 15 TRBV18 TRBD1 CASSPVAGGIREQYF TGTGCCAGCTCACCAGTTGCAGGGGGTATACGCGAGCAGTACTTC
- TRBJ2-3 14 TRBV5-5 - CASSLAPGRDTQYF TGTGCCAGCAGCTTGGCCCCGGGGAGGGATACGCAGTATTTT
- TRBJ2-2 16 TRBV19 TRBD2 CASSRGSGRYTGELFF TGTGCCAGTAGTAGGGGGTCCGGGAGGTACACCGGGGAGCTGTTTTTT
- TRBJ2-3 14 TRBV11-2 TRBD2 CASNQAGGTDTQYF TGTGCCAGCAACCAAGCGGGGGGTACAGATACGCAGTATTTT
- TRBJ2-3 15 TRBV28 - CASRAAVAASDTQYF TGTGCCAGCCGAGCAGCGGTGGCGGCCTCAGATACGCAGTATTTT
few TRBJ2-3 16 TRBV7-9 TRBD1 CASSFEGQGHTDTQYF TGTGCCAGCAGCTTTGAAGGACAGGGCCACACAGATACGCAGTATTTT
- TRBJ2-1 12 TRBV7-2 - CASTGVDGEQFF TGTGCCAGCACCGGAGTCGACGGTGAGCAGTTCTTC
- TRBJ2-1 13 TRBV10-1 - CASSESGRAEQFF TGCGCCAGCAGTGAGTCGGGGCGTGCGGAGCAGTTCTTC
- TRBJ2-3 14 TRBV11-3 - CASSLGRGSDTQYF TGTGCCAGCAGCTTAGGCAGGGGTTCAGATACGCAGTATTTT
- TRBJ1-1 15 TRBV7-9 - CASSLDQGFNTEAFF TGTGCCAGCAGCTTAGACCAGGGATTCAACACTGAAGCTTTCTTT
- TRBJ2-3 13 TRBV6-1 - CASSEQGGDTQYF TGTGCCAGCAGTGAACAGGGGGGAGATACGCAGTATTTT